These 20 T cell receptor beta chains originate from one sample sequenced in a study of shared clonotypes between healthy human individuals. Generated by immunoSEQ multiplex PCR, the TCRdb table keeps only in-frame clones and is missing some. The sample yields 2,100,000 or so clones, approximately 94% seen once. Sequencing was carried out using naive CD4+ T cells sorted from blood. Subset given: CD45RA+ positively selected. All receptors derive from a young man in good health.

The chain is built from TRBV27 and TRBJ1-5; 8 nucleotides agree with TRBD1. The V segment lost 5 bases and the J segment 0 bases; nucleotides outside the gene matches: 9. The CDR3 sequence is 17 residues long. Looked up from germline, CDR1 is MNHEY and CDR2 is SMNVEV (reference sequence). The CDR3 is CASSGRGQANSNQPQHF. CDR3 in DNA: TGTGCCAGCAGTGGTCGGGGACAGGCAAATAGCAATCAGCCCCAGCATTTT.

This clone was seen only once. This chain connects TRBV2 to TRBJ2-5; the D gene is possibly TRBD2 (5 bases). Germline V gene data show CDR1 as SNHLY and CDR2 as FYNNEI. Trimming took off 8 bases at V and 4 bases at J, with 17 bases between the two ends. This CDR3 spans 14 amino acids. CDR3: CASSVGVMGETQYF. In DNA form, the CDR3 reads TGTGCCAGCTCGGTCGGGGTTATGGGAGAGACCCAGTACTTC.

About this clone: Other DNA sequences in this specimen translate into the identical CDR3. The V call is TRBV10-3, the J call TRBJ2-3; D not resolved. Germline V CDR1 and CDR2: ENHRY, SYGVKD. The ends were cut back, 0 bases at V and 0 bases at J, with 4 bases in the middle. The length of the CDR3 is 14 residues. In DNA, the CDR3 is TGTGCCATCAGTGAGTCGATCAGCACAGATACGCAGTATTTT. Encoded protein: CAISESISTDTQYF.

J is TRBJ1-1 and V is TRBV30; possible D gene TRBD1, 5 bases. Trimming took off 5 bases at V and 2 bases at J, with 12 bases between the two ends. The germline V gene has CDR1 GTSNPN and CDR2 SVGIG (reference sequence). CDR3 length equals 13 residues. The CDR3 DNA follows: TGTGCCTGGGCCGGCGGGGCTAACACTGAAGCTTTCTTT. This gives the protein CAWAGGANTEAFF.

The chain recombines TRBV7-8 with TRBJ2-1; the D gene could be TRBD1 or TRBD2 (6 bases each). V lost 6 bases and J lost 3, with 15 bases in between. Germline CDR1 SGHVS, CDR2 FQNEAQ. The CDR3 extends over 15 amino acids. CDR3 sequence reads: CASSGGQGSYNEQFF. In DNA, the CDR3 is TGTGCCAGCAGTGGGGGGCAGGGGAGCTACAATGAGCAGTTCTTC. Using reference TRBV7-8 and TRBJ2-1 for the parts outside the CDR3, the full variable domain is GAGVSQSPRYKVAKRGQDVALRCDPISGHVSLFWYQQALGQGPEFLTYFQNEAQLDKSGLPSDRFFAERPEGSVSTLKIQRTQQEDSAVYLCASSGGQGSYNEQFFGPGTRLTVL.

The CDR3 reads CASSLGKLQGALGFREKLFF. CDR3 sequence (DNA): TGTGCCAGCAGCTTAGGAAAGCTGCAGGGGGCGTTAGGATTTCGGGAAAAACTGTTTTTT. The gene calls are TRBV7-8 and TRBJ1-4; 8 nucleotides match TRBD1. This CDR3 region has 20 residues. Germline CDR1 SGHVS, CDR2 FQNEAQ. Trimming took 1 base from V and 8 from J; bases not matched to a gene: 21.

This rearrangement joins TRBV6-1 to TRBJ1-4, with D possibly being TRBD1 (5 bases). The CDR3 covers 16 residues. Germline lookup yields CDR1 MNHNS and CDR2 SASEGT. V was cut by 0 bases and J by 3 bases, with 11 bases left in between. CDR3 residues: CASSEAHGAANEKLFF. The CDR3, as DNA: TGTGCCAGCAGTGAAGCGCACGGGGCTGCTAATGAAAAACTGTTTTTT.

This chain links TRBV6-5 with TRBJ1-2; maybe TRBD1 (5 bases). The V gene lost 6 bases and the J gene lost 2 bases, with 10 bases spanning the gap. CDR1 is MNHEY and CDR2 is SVGAGI in the germline V gene. The CDR3 is 13 amino acids. Written as DNA, the CDR3 is TGTGCCAGCAGCATGACAGTAAACTATGGCTACACCTTC. It yields the protein CASSMTVNYGYTF.

The chain is built from TRBV7-9 and TRBJ1-3; D perhaps matches TRBD1 (5 bases). The V and J ends lost 5 bases and 2 bases respectively, with 13 bases between them. CDR3 length: 15 residues. Germline CDR1 is SEHNR and CDR2 is FQNEAQ (reference sequence). The chain's CDR3 is CASSPDVGAGNTIYF. In nucleotides, the CDR3 is TGTGCCAGCAGCCCCGATGTAGGGGCTGGAAACACCATATATTTT.

This chain uses TRBV7-6 with TRBJ2-2, with 7 bases matching TRBD1. The junction had 8 bases not matched to a gene; V was cut back by 5 bases and J by 8 bases. There are 14 residues in the CDR3. The germline gives CDR1 SGHVS, CDR2 FNYEAQ. CDR3 in amino acids: CASSTVQGMGELFF. The CDR3 DNA reads TGTGCCAGCAGCACCGTACAGGGGATGGGGGAGCTGTTTTTT.

CDR3 sequence reads: CASSEEASGAYEQYF. The DNA for the CDR3 is TGTGCCAGCAGTGAAGAGGCTAGCGGAGCCTACGAGCAGTACTTC. V usage is TRBV2 and J usage is TRBJ2-7, with 7 bases matching TRBD2. The junction had 5 bases not matched to a gene; V was cut back by 1 base and J by 2 bases. This CDR3 comprises 15 residues. Per germline, CDR1 SNHLY and CDR2 FYNNEI. Supplemented by reference TRBV2 and TRBJ2-7, the full variable domain reads EPEVTQTPSHQVTQMGQEVILRCVPISNHLYFYWYRQILGQKVEFLVSFYNNEISEKSEIFDDQFSVERPDGSNFTLKIRSTKLEDSAMYFCASSEEASGAYEQYFGPGTRLTVT.

V is TRBV9 and J is TRBJ1-3; a possible D gene is TRBD1 (5 bases). The CDR3 has 13 residues. Trimming removed 5 bases at V and 4 bases at J, with 10 bases between. CDR1 SGDLS and CDR2 YYNGEE come from the germline V gene. The chain's CDR3 is CASRTAGGNTIYF. CDR3 DNA sequence: TGTGCCAGCAGGACAGCCGGGGGAAACACCATATATTTT.

This chain connects TRBV10-3 to TRBJ2-3, with D maybe TRBD1 (5 bases). CDR1 is ENHRY, CDR2 SYGVKD, per germline. This CDR3 has 11 amino acids. Trimming took 10 bases from V and 5 from J, leaving 10 bases between them. The CDR3 protein is CATLDIDTQYF. The CDR3 coding sequence is TGTGCCACGCTGGACATAGATACGCAGTATTTT.

The chain joins TRBV10-1 to TRBJ2-7; no reliable D call. In germline, CDR1 is WNHNN, CDR2 SYGVQD (reference sequence). The CDR3 has 16 residues. V was clipped by 0 bases and J by 4 bases, with 16 bases between them. CDR3 DNA: TGCGCCAGCAGTGAGTCGCCTGTACCTACACTTTACGAGCAGTACTTC. It translates to CASSESPVPTLYEQYF.

The chain employs TRBV5-3 and TRBJ1-5; possible D gene TRBD1, 6 bases. TRBV5-3 carries the ORF label, with uncertain function. The CDR3 length is 14 residues. Trimming stripped 2 bases from V and 5 bases from J, with 11 bases between. CDR3 in amino acids: CARSFLQGDQPQHF. CDR3 sequence (DNA): TGTGCCAGAAGCTTCCTACAGGGTGATCAGCCCCAGCATTTT.

Notes on this clone: Distinct nucleotide sequences in the sample also encode this CDR3. The gene calls are TRBV11-3 and TRBJ2-3; D ambiguous. Germline CDR1 and CDR2: SGHNT and YENEEA. Trimming removed 0 bases from V and 3 bases from J, with 4 bases in between. The CDR3 is 13 amino acids. The CDR3 nucleotides are TGTGCCAGCAGCTTAGACGGGACAGATACGCAGTATTTT. It codes for CASSLDGTDTQYF. The variable domain in full, completed from reference TRBV11-3 and TRBJ2-3, reads EAGVVQSPRYKIIEKKQPVAFWCNPISGHNTLYWYLQNLGQGPELLIRYENEEAVDDSQLPKDRFSAERLKGVDSTLKIQPAELGDSAVYLCASSLDGTDTQYFGPGTRLTVL.

This chain connects TRBV11-2 to TRBJ1-1; D uncertain. Germline V gene data show CDR1 as SGHAT and CDR2 as FQNNGV. The length of the CDR3 is 13 residues. Trimming shortened V by 7 bases and J by 5 bases, and 14 bases separated the two germline ends. CDR3 protein: CASTSLRVTEAFF. The DNA for the CDR3 is TGTGCCAGCACCTCATTAAGGGTTACTGAAGCTTTCTTT. Complete variable domain (other parts from reference TRBV11-2 and TRBJ1-1): EAGVAQSPRYKIIEKRQSVAFWCNPISGHATLYWYQQILGQGPKLLIQFQNNGVVDDSQLPKDRFSAERLKGVDSTLKIQPAKLEDSAVYLCASTSLRVTEAFFGQGTRLTVV.

The chain couples TRBV7-9 to TRBJ2-7; 10 positions match TRBD1. V lost 2 bases and J lost 3; bases outside the gene matches: 4. CDR1 and CDR2 from the germline V gene are SEHNR and FQNEAQ (reference sequence). This CDR3 region has 15 residues. CDR3 protein: CASSLSGTGVYEQYF. Written as DNA, the CDR3 is TGTGCCAGCAGCTTAAGCGGGACAGGGGTCTACGAGCAGTACTTC.

The chain joins TRBV28 to TRBJ2-7, with 7 bases fitting TRBD1. The CDR3 has 14 amino acids. The J segment lost 3 bases and the V segment lost 4 bases, leaving 6 bases of the junction unmatched. Per germline, CDR1 MDHEN and CDR2 SYDVKM. CDR3 residues: CASSSRTGHYEQYF. In nucleotides, the CDR3 is TGTGCCAGCAGTTCACGGACAGGTCACTACGAGCAGTACTTC.

The chain uses TRBV7-2 and TRBJ2-3; 11 positions match TRBD2. V gave up 3 bases and J gave up 4 bases; unmatched junction bases: 9. CDR1 and CDR2 (germline): SGHTA, FQGNSA. This CDR3 is 17 amino acids long. The CDR3 DNA is TGTGCCAGCAGCTTGGCGCTAGCGGGGGGAAGAGCAGATACGCAGTATTTT. Protein product: CASSLALAGGRADTQYF.